Each of the 11 T cell receptor beta chains below was sequenced from the same sample in a study of cytotoxic CD8 clonotypes in ibrutinib-treated CLL. Measured with immunoSEQ multiplex PCR; TCRdb has only the in-frame clones, and not every one. The top ten clones hold about 6% of a sample with roughly 18,000 clones, 81% of them seen once. The sample consisted of PBMCs, taken before ibrutinib treatment. All receptors derive from a human donor with chronic lymphocytic leukemia.

This clone was seen a handful of times. The V call is TRBV7-2, the J call TRBJ2-7; the match to TRBD1 covers 7 bases. J was trimmed by 2 bases and V by 2 bases; bases with no gene match: 3. Germline values: CDR1 SGHTA, CDR2 FQGNSA. The CDR3 is made up of 14 amino acids. The CDR3 protein is CASSLYGTAYEQYF. As DNA, the CDR3 is TGTGCCAGCAGCTTATACGGGACAGCCTACGAGCAGTACTTC.

The chain carries TRBV7-3 and TRBJ1-5; D uncertain. Germline assignment: CDR1 SGHTA and CDR2 FQGTGA. The germline V and J ends were trimmed by 2 bases and 4 bases, with 6 bases remaining between them. This CDR3 is built from 13 residues. The CDR3 bases are TGTGCCAGCAGCTTAGAGTATAATCAGCCCCAGCATTTT. Protein product: CASSLEYNQPQHF.

V gene TRBV6-6 combines with J gene TRBJ1-1; tentatively, D is TRBD1 (5 bases). There are 13 residues in the CDR3. Deletions cut 5 bases from V and 3 bases from J, with 10 bases between. The V gene's germline CDR1 is MNHNY and CDR2 SVGAGI (reference sequence). CDR3 coding DNA: TGTGCCAGCAGTGAGCAGGGTTACACTGAAGCTTTCTTT. It specifies CASSEQGYTEAFF.

V is TRBV6-1 and J is TRBJ2-7; 9 nucleotides align to TRBD1. Trimming removed 6 bases from V and 1 base from J; junction bases left unmatched: 4. Looked up from germline, CDR1 is MNHNS and CDR2 is SASEGT. The CDR3 spans 14 residues. CDR3 amino acids: CASRLGQGSYEQYF. The CDR3 DNA reads TGTGCCAGCAGACTCGGACAGGGGTCCTACGAGCAGTACTTC.

In this sample, this clone turned up once. The chain combines TRBV28 with TRBJ2-1; 10 bases fit TRBD2. The CDR3 extends over 16 amino acids. V was pared by 8 bases and J by 6 bases, with 13 bases of the junction left unmatched. CDR1 MDHEN and CDR2 SYDVKM come from the germline V gene. The CDR3 reads CASSHGYSGGFNEQFF. In nucleotides, the CDR3 is TGTGCCAGCTCTCACGGGTATAGCGGGGGGTTCAATGAGCAGTTCTTC.

Only one count was recorded for this clone. The V gene is TRBV5-1, the J gene TRBJ2-2, with TRBD1 identical over 10 bases. The ends lost 7 bases at V and 6 bases at J; junction bases unmatched: 6. CDR1 SGHRS and CDR2 YFSETQ come from the germline V gene. CDR3 size: 14 residues. CDR3 DNA: TGCGCCAGCGGACGGACAGGGGGGGCCGGGGAGCTGTTTTTT. Its translation is CASGRTGGAGELFF.

This rearrangement joins TRBV10-3 to TRBJ1-4; TRBD1 might be the D (5 bases). CDR1 is ENHRY and CDR2 is SYGVKD in the germline V gene. The CDR3 covers 14 residues. V lost 6 bases, J lost 5 bases, and 13 bases lay in between. The CDR3 sequence: CAIRGENKNEKLFF. The CDR3 bases are TGTGCCATCAGGGGGGAGAACAAGAATGAAAAACTGTTTTTT.

This clone showed up just once. V usage is TRBV18 and J usage is TRBJ2-3; 7 positions agree with TRBD2. The CDR3 length is 13 residues. The trim removed 2 bases at V and 5 bases at J, leaving 1 base unmatched. Looked up from germline, CDR1 is KGHSH and CDR2 is LQKENI. The CDR3 DNA reads TGTGCCAGCTCACCAGGGACTAAAGATACGCAGTATTTT. Residues: CASSPGTKDTQYF.

The chain combines TRBV9 with TRBJ2-2; 7 bases agree with TRBD1. Losses at the gene ends were 1 base for V and 2 bases for J; bases not matched to a gene: 11. The CDR3 is made up of 18 amino acids. Germline values: CDR1 SGDLS, CDR2 YYNGEE. DNA of the CDR3: TGTGCCAGCAGCGTAATCCCCCCGGGACAGCTTAACACCGGGGAGCTGTTTTTT. This codes for CASSVIPPGQLNTGELFF.

The chain uses TRBV7-9 and TRBJ1-2; possibly TRBD1 for D (5 bases). The V gene lost 6 bases and the J gene lost 2 bases, with 7 bases spanning the gap. This CDR3 has 12 residues. Per germline, CDR1 SEHNR and CDR2 FQNEAQ (reference sequence). The CDR3: CASRDTNYGYTF. As DNA, the CDR3 is TGTGCCAGCAGGGACACCAACTATGGCTACACCTTC.

The chain is built from TRBV14 and TRBJ2-7, with 10 bases aligning to TRBD2. Germline CDR1 and CDR2: SGHDN and FVKESK. The ends lost 4 bases at V and 6 bases at J; junction bases unmatched: 12. This CDR3 is built from 16 residues. In nucleotides, the CDR3 is TGTGCCAGCAGCCTCCGGCTAGCGGGGGCCTCAGGCGAGCAGTACTTC. It translates to CASSLRLAGASGEQYF.